This TCR beta chain was sequenced for a study of blood T cell repertoires in COVID-19. Turning to the study itself: The study drew acute and convalescent COVID-19 samples from the United States, Italy and Spain. Nucleic acid was either cDNA or gDNA, and it came from T cells, B-cell-depleted T cells, or PBMCs.

The CDR3 is 18 amino acids. Germline V gene sequence: CDR1 LGHDT, CDR2 YNNKEL (reference sequence). Trimming took 0 bases from V and 3 from J, leaving 15 bases between them. Original data processing: The authors estimated nucleated cell counts from reference gene primer amplification. TCRdb keeps only in-frame clones here, not all; method: immunoSEQ multiplex PCR. V, J and clone size reflect that table, while D and trimming were determined from the DNA. The repertoire includes 260,000 or so clones, around 88% of them detected once, and roughly 5% sits in the top ten. The clonotype was recovered from a man of 80 years or more with acute or convalescent COVID-19. This chain links TRBV3-1 (or the pseudogene TRBV3-2) with TRBJ1-6; TRBD1 might be the D (5 bases). Material: peripheral blood. The CDR3 DNA reads as TGTGCCAGCAGCCAAGACCTTGGTCCCGGGGGCTATAATTCACCCCTCCACTTT. Translating gives CASSQDLGPGGYNSPLHF.